Below, one T cell receptor (beta chain) is given with its context. What it binds is unknown. One entry per CDR3 protein, called by TCRdb with MiXCR from the reads. The sample shows roughly 230,000 distinct CDR3 sequences, roughly 20% of them seen only once. These data come from a study of T cell repertoires in cytomegalovirus infection. Study-wide context: Both a matching HLA type and CMV infection were indicated by public TCR beta signatures. Whole-study findings and limits: The response measured ex vivo was dominated by TCR beta clonotypes (HLA-C-restricted and CMV-specific). The cumulative frequency of public TCR beta families distinguished individuals who carried CMV together with the relevant HLA.

The CDR3 extends over 11 amino acids. V lost 4 bases and J 8 bases, leaving 7 bases between the germline ends. Germline-derived CDR1 and CDR2 are SGHKS and YYEKEE (reference sequence). Material for sequencing was CD8+ T cells from PBMCs. The sequence came from a human donor in good health (CMV status not recorded). Some clones in this sample may be carry-over from other donors' samples. The rearrangement uses TRBV5-5 and TRBJ2-1; D is ambiguous. CDR3 amino acids: CASSQAYEQFF. The CDR3 bases are TGTGCCAGCAGCCAGGCATATGAGCAGTTCTTC.